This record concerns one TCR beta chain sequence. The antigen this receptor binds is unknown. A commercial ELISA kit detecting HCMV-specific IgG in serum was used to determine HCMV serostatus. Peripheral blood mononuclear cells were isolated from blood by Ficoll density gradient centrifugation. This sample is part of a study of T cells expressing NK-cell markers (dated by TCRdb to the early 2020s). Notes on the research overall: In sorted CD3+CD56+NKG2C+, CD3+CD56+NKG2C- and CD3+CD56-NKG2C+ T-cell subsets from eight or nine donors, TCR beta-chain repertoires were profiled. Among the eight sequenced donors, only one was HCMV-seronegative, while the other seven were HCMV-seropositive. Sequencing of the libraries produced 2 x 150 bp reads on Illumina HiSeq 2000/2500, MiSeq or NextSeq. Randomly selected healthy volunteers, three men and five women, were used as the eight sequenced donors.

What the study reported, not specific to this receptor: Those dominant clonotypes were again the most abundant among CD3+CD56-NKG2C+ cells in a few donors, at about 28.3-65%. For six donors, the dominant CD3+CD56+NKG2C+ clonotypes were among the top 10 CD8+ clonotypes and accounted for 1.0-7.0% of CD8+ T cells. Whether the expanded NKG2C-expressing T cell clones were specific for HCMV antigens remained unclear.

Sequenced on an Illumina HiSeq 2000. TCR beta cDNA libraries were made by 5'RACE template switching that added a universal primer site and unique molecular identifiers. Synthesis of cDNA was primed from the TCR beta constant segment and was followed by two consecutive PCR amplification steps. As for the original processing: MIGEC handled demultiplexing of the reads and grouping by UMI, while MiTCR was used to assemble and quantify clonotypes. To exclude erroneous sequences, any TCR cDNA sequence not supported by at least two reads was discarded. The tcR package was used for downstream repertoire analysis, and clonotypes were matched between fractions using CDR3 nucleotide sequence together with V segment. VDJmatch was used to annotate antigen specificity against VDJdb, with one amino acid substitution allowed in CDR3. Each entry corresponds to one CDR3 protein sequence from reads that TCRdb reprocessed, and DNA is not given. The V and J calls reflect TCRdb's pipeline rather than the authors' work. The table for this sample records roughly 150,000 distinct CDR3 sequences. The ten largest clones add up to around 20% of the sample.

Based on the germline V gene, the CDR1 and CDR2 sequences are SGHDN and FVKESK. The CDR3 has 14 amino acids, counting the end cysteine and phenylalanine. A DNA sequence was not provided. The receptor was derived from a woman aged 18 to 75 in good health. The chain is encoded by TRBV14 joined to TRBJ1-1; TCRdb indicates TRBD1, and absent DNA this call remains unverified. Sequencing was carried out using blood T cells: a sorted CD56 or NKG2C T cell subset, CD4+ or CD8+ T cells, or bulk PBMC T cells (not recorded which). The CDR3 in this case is CASSKETGLSEAFF.